The 23 T cell receptor beta chains reported below all come from one sample, sequenced in a study of control samples from healthy donors and cancer patients. Clones were read by immunoSEQ multiplex PCR, and TCRdb kept only the in-frame ones, dropping some. This repertoire includes approximately 190,000 clones. Sequenced material: blood. The receptors were gathered from a woman in her twenties or thirties in good health.

The chain links TRBV7-9 to TRBJ2-1; 7 bases match TRBD1. CDR1 is SEHNR and CDR2 is FQNEAQ in the germline V gene (reference sequence). With 4 bases clipped from V and 3 bases from J, the junction kept 12 bases outside the gene matches. The CDR3 is 17 amino acids. The CDR3 nucleotides read TGTGCCAGCAGCTATTCTTTGGGGGCAGGGGGCTACAATGAGCAGTTCTTC. This encodes CASSYSLGAGGYNEQFF.

The DNA of the CDR3 is TGTGCCAGCGGTTACCGGGACAGCCGGCGGGGCGGCTACACCTTC. This sequence encodes CASGYRDSRRGGYTF. The chain carries TRBV3-1 (or the pseudogene TRBV3-2) and TRBJ1-2; TRBD1 agrees at 7 bases. The germline V gene encodes CDR1 LGHDT and CDR2 YNNKEL (reference sequence). The CDR3 extends over 15 amino acids. The trim removed 8 bases at V and 8 bases at J, leaving 17 bases unmatched.

The chain joins TRBV5-1 to TRBJ2-6, with D perhaps matching TRBD1 (5 bases). V shed 2 bases and J shed 2 bases, with 14 bases lying between them. Germline CDR1 is SGHRS and CDR2 is YFSETQ. This CDR3 is 17 amino acids long. The CDR3 reads CASSFEAQGTGANVLTF. CDR3 sequence (DNA): TGCGCCAGCAGCTTTGAGGCCCAGGGTACTGGGGCCAACGTCCTGACTTTC.

In DNA, the CDR3 is TGTGCCAGCAGAGACCCGGGACCCGCATACGAGCAGTACTTC. Protein product: CASRDPGPAYEQYF. The chain is built from TRBV28 and TRBJ2-7; TRBD1 or TRBD2 may be the D gene (5 bases each). Trimming took 6 bases from V and 4 from J, leaving 16 bases between them. This CDR3 region has 14 residues. Germline V gene data show CDR1 as MDHEN and CDR2 as SYDVKM.

The CDR3, as DNA: TGTGCCAGCAGTTTATTAAAGGGGGCCTCCCAGCATTTT. Translating gives CASSLLKGASQHF. The V and J genes are TRBV27 and TRBJ1-5, with 7 nucleotides matching TRBD1. The CDR3 totals 13 residues. Looked up from germline, CDR1 is MNHEY and CDR2 is SMNVEV (reference sequence). Trimming removed 1 base from V and 11 bases from J; junction bases left unmatched: 5.

V is TRBV30 and J is TRBJ1-1; D not resolved. CDR1 is GTSNPN and CDR2 is SVGIG in the germline V gene (reference sequence). This CDR3 comprises 13 residues. Trimming removed 4 bases from V and 0 bases from J, with 9 bases in between. In DNA, the CDR3 is TGTGCCTGGACGGGAAGCATGAACACTGAAGCTTTCTTT. Its translation: CAWTGSMNTEAFF.

The chain links TRBV6-1 to TRBJ1-1, with a possible D match to TRBD1 (6 bases). In germline, CDR1 is MNHNS, CDR2 SASEGT. This CDR3 is 14 amino acids long. Trimming stripped 2 bases from V and 3 bases from J, with 10 bases between. The DNA for the CDR3 is TGTGCCAGCAGTGAACGGGGGGCAGACACTGAAGCTTTCTTT. Translated: CASSERGADTEAFF.

The J gene is TRBJ1-1, the V gene TRBV6-2 or TRBV6-3; 8 positions match TRBD1. This CDR3 region has 14 residues. With 5 bases clipped from V and 4 bases from J, the junction kept 6 bases outside the gene matches. From germline, CDR1 is MNHEY and CDR2 SVGEGT. The CDR3, as DNA: TGTGCCAGCAGTCTACGACAGGGGAGCACTGAAGCTTTCTTT. As protein: CASSLRQGSTEAFF.

The V call is TRBV18, the J call TRBJ1-2; 10 bases match TRBD1. After removal of 1 base from V and 0 bases from J, the junction contained 11 bases not matched to a gene. In germline, CDR1 is KGHSH, CDR2 LQKENI. The length of the CDR3 is 19 residues. CDR3 DNA: TGTGCCAGCTCACCACTGCCGGGACAGGGGACTTTAGCTAACTATGGCTACACCTTC. Its translation: CASSPLPGQGTLANYGYTF.

The chain has TRBV27 and TRBJ2-5; D is undetermined. This CDR3 comprises 13 residues. Germline V gives CDR1 MNHEY, CDR2 SMNVEV (reference sequence). Trimming removed 5 bases at V and 4 bases at J, with 11 bases between. The CDR3 nucleotides are TGTGCCAGCAGTCCCCTCGTCGGAGAGACCCAGTACTTC. As protein: CASSPLVGETQYF.

The chain couples TRBV6-2 or TRBV6-3 to TRBJ2-5; 9 bases fit TRBD1. The germline V gene has CDR1 MNHEY and CDR2 SVGEGT. This CDR3 region has 18 residues. After removal of 1 base from V and 3 bases from J, the junction contained 12 bases not matched to a gene. The CDR3 DNA follows: TGTGCCAGCAGTTACTTACCGGGACAGGGATTTGTTAAAGAGACCCAGTACTTC. Its protein is CASSYLPGQGFVKETQYF.

This rearrangement joins TRBV9 to TRBJ2-7; TRBD2 agrees at 9 bases. CDR1 is SGDLS, CDR2 YYNGEE, per germline. J lost 2 bases, V lost 0 bases, and 3 bases had no gene match. The CDR3 covers 15 residues. The CDR3 loop reads CASSVGSGGTYEQYF. CDR3 in DNA: TGTGCCAGCAGCGTAGGAAGCGGGGGGACCTACGAGCAGTACTTC.

V is TRBV12-5 and J is TRBJ1-2, with 10 bases fitting TRBD1. V lost 1 base to trimming and J lost 5 bases; unmatched junction nucleotides: 7. Germline CDR1 is LGHNT and CDR2 is FRNRAP. This CDR3 has 16 residues. The chain's CDR3 is CASGLGTGTGVYGYTF. CDR3 coding DNA: TGTGCTAGTGGTTTGGGGACCGGGACAGGGGTTTATGGCTACACCTTC.

The CDR3 DNA is TGTGCCAGCAGCTCTTCACCCCCCTACTCTGGAAACACCATATATTTT. It specifies CASSSSPPYSGNTIYF. This chain uses TRBV7-3 with TRBJ1-3; no definite D call. The V gene's germline CDR1 is SGHTA and CDR2 FQGTGA. The CDR3 is 16 amino acids. Trimming left V 4 bases short and J 0 bases short, with 13 bases between.

The chain employs TRBV5-4 and TRBJ1-6; D gene unclear. Trimming cost V 4 bases and J 1 base, with 12 bases left between them. The V gene's germline CDR1 is SGHNT and CDR2 YYREEE (reference sequence). The CDR3 consists of 16 residues. The CDR3 coding sequence is TGTGCCAGCAGCGACCCCGGTCTTTCCTATAATTCACCCCTCCACTTT. Translating gives CASSDPGLSYNSPLHF.

The V and J genes are TRBV21-1 and TRBJ1-2; TRBD1 is the table's D call, not checked against the DNA. TRBV21-1 is an annotated pseudogene. The CDR3 spans 13 residues. The CDR3 sequence is CASSKGTGHGYTF. In DNA form, the CDR3 reads TGTGCCAGCAGCAAAGGAACAGGGCATGGCTACACCTTC.

The J gene is TRBJ2-4, the V gene TRBV4-1; D remains unclear. CDR1 is MGHRA and CDR2 is YSYEKL in the germline V gene. Trimming took off 2 bases at V and 3 bases at J, with 14 bases between the two ends. This CDR3 comprises 16 residues. The CDR3 region has the DNA TGCGCCAGCAGCCAACGGGTTTTAGTTGGCAAAAACATTCAGTACTTC. It encodes CASSQRVLVGKNIQYF.

V is TRBV19 and J is TRBJ2-1, with 8 bases identical to TRBD2. The CDR3 is 15 residues long. With V trimmed by 8 bases and J by 7 bases, 13 bases remained unmatched. CDR1 is LNHDA, CDR2 SQIVND, per germline (reference sequence). The CDR3 bases are TGTGCCAGTTCCCCCTGGACTAGCTCCCGGAATGAGCAGTTCTTC. Translating it yields CASSPWTSSRNEQFF. Using reference TRBV19 and TRBJ2-1 for the parts outside the CDR3, the full variable domain is DGGITQSPKYLFRKEGQNVTLSCEQNLNHDAMYWYRQDPGQGLRLIYYSQIVNDFQKGDIAEGYSVSREKKESFPLTVTSAQKNPTAFYLCASSPWTSSRNEQFFGPGTRLTVL.

This chain connects TRBV4-1 to TRBJ1-5; D not resolved. Trimming cost V 4 bases and J 7 bases, with 11 bases left between them. This CDR3 comprises 13 residues. The germline V gene has CDR1 MGHRA and CDR2 YSYEKL. The CDR3 spells CASSPQVRQPQHF. The CDR3 DNA sequence: TGCGCCAGCAGCCCCCAGGTACGGCAGCCCCAGCATTTT.

The CDR3 protein is CASSSWTGVNTIYF. The CDR3 DNA follows: TGTGCCAGCAGTTCCTGGACAGGGGTGAACACCATATATTTT. The J gene is TRBJ1-3, the V gene TRBV6-5; TRBD1 matches 9 bases. With V trimmed by 4 bases and J by 7 bases, 5 bases remained unmatched. Germline CDR1 reads MNHEY; CDR2 reads SVGAGI. The CDR3 sequence is 14 residues long.

V gene TRBV5-1 combines with J gene TRBJ1-1, with 8 bases matching TRBD1. The CDR3 has 12 residues. CDR1 and CDR2 from the germline V gene are SGHRS and YFSETQ. V was pared by 2 bases and J by 11 bases, with 5 bases of the junction left unmatched. The CDR3 loop reads CASSFTGGSAFF. The CDR3 DNA reads as TGCGCCAGCAGCTTTACAGGGGGGTCGGCTTTCTTT.

This sequence joins TRBV12-3 or TRBV12-4 and TRBJ2-5; D remains ambiguous. V was clipped by 4 bases and J by 3 bases, with 3 bases between them. The CDR3 totals 11 residues. CDR3 protein: CASSSEETQYF. As DNA, the CDR3 is TGTGCCAGCAGTTCGGAAGAGACCCAGTACTTC.

This sequence joins TRBV6-1 and TRBJ1-2; D gene ambiguous. Germline CDR1 is MNHNS and CDR2 is SASEGT. Trimming shortened V by 1 base and J by 8 bases, and 14 bases separated the two germline ends. The CDR3 extends over 14 amino acids. The CDR3 nucleotides are TGTGCCAGCAGTGAAGTGGCCTTAACGAGGGGCTACACCTTC. It yields the protein CASSEVALTRGYTF.